Following are 32 T cell receptor beta chains from one sample sequenced in a study of T cell responses to AZD1222 COVID-19 vaccine. Assay: immunoSEQ multiplex PCR; the TCRdb copy retains only in-frame clones and omits some. The sample yields roughly 98,000 clones, approximately 90% seen once. The sequencing used peripheral blood, collected on day 0 of AZD1222 vaccination. The receptors here all came from an adult in good health.

The chain couples TRBV19 to TRBJ2-3, with 8 bases matching TRBD2. The germline gives CDR1 LNHDA, CDR2 SQIVND (reference sequence). Trimming cost V 3 bases and J 7 bases; bases outside gene matches: 18. This CDR3 contains 18 residues. This CDR3 is CASSMLLLSAGGRNTQYF. The CDR3 DNA is TGTGCCAGTAGTATGCTCCTCCTGTCGGCGGGCGGGAGGAATACGCAGTATTTT.

This rearrangement joins TRBV5-4 to TRBJ1-6; D gene ambiguous. Germline-derived CDR1 and CDR2 are SGHNT and YYREEE (reference sequence). The CDR3 has 15 amino acids. Between the trimmed V and J ends, which lost 0 bases and 13 bases, there was a span of 17 bases. The chain's CDR3 is CASSLVTGSPGPLHF. Here the CDR3 DNA reads TGTGCCAGCAGCTTGGTGACGGGGTCTCCGGGGCCCCTCCACTTT.

J is TRBJ1-2 and V is TRBV24-1; D gene uncertain. The CDR3 extends over 13 amino acids. The germline gives CDR1 KGHDR, CDR2 SFDVKD. V was trimmed by 4 bases and J by 8 bases, leaving 13 bases between them. CDR3 in amino acids: CATSDRTLGGYTF. CDR3 bases: TGTGCCACCAGTGACAGGACCCTGGGGGGCTACACCTTC.

The chain uses TRBV27 and TRBJ2-7, with D possibly called TRBD1 or TRBD2 (6 bases each). Looked up from germline, CDR1 is MNHEY and CDR2 is SMNVEV (reference sequence). The CDR3 runs 16 residues. The V end was cut by 5 bases, the J end by 6 bases, with 23 bases between. CDR3 residues: CASSVNNRARGSEQYF. The CDR3 DNA reads as TGTGCCAGCAGTGTCAACAACAGGGCGCGGGGAAGCGAGCAGTACTTC.

The rearrangement joins TRBV6-5 to TRBJ2-7, with 7 bases matching TRBD1. The trim removed 6 bases at V and 6 bases at J, leaving 11 bases unmatched. Germline V gene data show CDR1 as MNHEY and CDR2 as SVGAGI. There are 14 residues in the CDR3. CDR3 amino acids: CASSRRGPSSEQYF. As DNA, the CDR3 is TGTGCCAGCAGCCGAAGGGGGCCAAGCTCCGAGCAGTACTTC.

The chain's CDR3 is CASSLRTGDTGELFF. CDR3 nucleotides: TGTGCCAGCAGCCTTAGGACAGGTGACACCGGGGAGCTGTTTTTT. The gene calls are TRBV27 and TRBJ2-2, with 7 bases aligning to TRBD1. CDR3 length: 15 amino acids. V lost 6 bases to trimming and J lost 3 bases; unmatched junction nucleotides: 7. Germline CDR1 is MNHEY and CDR2 is SMNVEV (reference sequence).

The chain carries TRBV5-5 and TRBJ1-2; D possibly corresponds to TRBD1 (5 bases). This CDR3 has 14 residues. The V gene's germline CDR1 is SGHKS and CDR2 YYEKEE (reference sequence). V dropped 0 bases and J dropped 4 bases, with 10 bases sitting between them. The CDR3 reads CASSLEAGTYGYTF. The CDR3, as DNA: TGTGCCAGCAGCTTGGAGGCGGGGACCTATGGCTACACCTTC.

The V and J genes are TRBV5-4 and TRBJ2-1; 8 bases fit TRBD1. V was pared by 0 bases and J by 2 bases, with 4 bases of the junction left unmatched. The CDR3 contains 16 residues. Germline CDR1 SGHNT, CDR2 YYREEE (reference sequence). Here the CDR3 DNA reads TGTGCCAGCAGCTTGGACGGGGACAGGCCCTACAATGAGCAGTTCTTC. Its protein product is CASSLDGDRPYNEQFF.

The chain employs TRBV28 and TRBJ1-1, with a tentative D call TRBD1 (5 bases). The V end was cut by 10 bases, the J end by 1 base, with 22 bases between. The germline V gene has CDR1 MDHEN and CDR2 SYDVKM. The length of the CDR3 is 16 residues. CDR3 DNA sequence: TGTGCCATTTCCGGGACCCGGGGTCGGGAGAACACTGAAGCTTTCTTT. The encoded protein is CAISGTRGRENTEAFF.

This sequence joins TRBV28 and TRBJ2-5; 11 bases agree with TRBD2. The V segment lost 4 bases and the J segment 2 bases; nucleotides outside the gene matches: 3. Per the germline V gene, CDR1 is MDHEN and CDR2 is SYDVKM. The CDR3 extends over 15 amino acids. This chain's CDR3 is CASSWRLAGQETQYF. Written as DNA, the CDR3 is TGTGCCAGCAGTTGGAGACTAGCGGGGCAAGAGACCCAGTACTTC.

The gene calls are TRBV9 and TRBJ2-7; D not resolved. Germline V CDR1 and CDR2: SGDLS, YYNGEE. The CDR3 has 14 amino acids. Trimming pared 5 bases from V and 0 bases from J, leaving 12 bases between. The CDR3 spells CASSQDGDSYEQYF. CDR3 nucleotides: TGTGCCAGCAGTCAAGATGGGGACTCCTACGAGCAGTACTTC.

V gene TRBV30 combines with J gene TRBJ1-2; no definite D call. The germline V and J ends were trimmed by 4 bases and 3 bases, with 15 bases remaining between them. CDR3 size: 14 residues. From germline, CDR1 is GTSNPN and CDR2 SVGIG (reference sequence). The CDR3 region is CAWIRPGLDYGYTF. CDR3 sequence (DNA): TGTGCCTGGATACGTCCGGGGTTAGACTATGGCTACACCTTC.

The chain uses TRBV6-5 and TRBJ2-7; no definite D call. The CDR3 is made up of 15 amino acids. Looked up from germline, CDR1 is MNHEY and CDR2 is SVGAGI. Trimming cost V 0 bases and J 0 bases, with 9 bases left between them. In DNA form, the CDR3 reads TGTGCCAGCAGTTACTCGGGCTCCAACTCCTACGAGCAGTACTTC. Translated: CASSYSGSNSYEQYF.

The chain carries TRBV7-2 and TRBJ1-5; D might be TRBD1 (5 bases). The CDR3 loop spans 15 amino acids. Germline assignment: CDR1 SGHTA and CDR2 FQGNSA. Trimming cost V 0 bases and J 7 bases, with 13 bases left between them. The CDR3 region has the DNA TGTGCCAGCAGCTTAGCGGGGACCAGGGCGCAGCCCCAGCATTTT. Protein product: CASSLAGTRAQPQHF.

The CDR3 loop is CASSFDRFSGNTIYF. CDR3 coding DNA: TGTGCCAGCAGTTTCGACAGGTTCTCTGGAAACACCATATATTTT. This chain joins TRBV6-5 and TRBJ1-3; D is possibly TRBD1 (6 bases). The CDR3 loop spans 15 amino acids. V was cut by 4 bases and J by 0 bases, with 10 bases left in between. Germline CDR1 MNHEY, CDR2 SVGAGI.

The chain carries TRBV7-8 and TRBJ1-6, with D uncertain. CDR1 is SGHVS, CDR2 FQNEAQ, per germline. The CDR3 has 15 residues. V lost 0 bases to trimming and J lost 7 bases, with 10 bases between them. CDR3 coding DNA: TGTGCCAGCAGCTTAGCGGGTGGCAGCAATTCACCCCTCCACTTT. Protein product: CASSLAGGSNSPLHF. Based on the CDR3 plus reference TRBV7-8 and TRBJ1-6, the full variable domain is GAGVSQSPRYKVAKRGQDVALRCDPISGHVSLFWYQQALGQGPEFLTYFQNEAQLDKSGLPSDRFFAERPEGSVSTLKIQRTQQEDSAVYLCASSLAGGSNSPLHFGNGTRLTVT.

V usage is TRBV29-1 and J usage is TRBJ1-2; 12 bases are a match to TRBD1. The trim removed 3 bases at V and 5 bases at J, leaving 7 bases unmatched. The CDR3 extends over 15 amino acids. CDR1 is SQVTM, CDR2 ANQGSEA, per germline. CDR3 amino acids: CSVDGTGGGSYGYTF. CDR3 DNA sequence: TGCAGCGTTGATGGGACAGGGGGCGGATCTTATGGCTACACCTTC. The whole variable domain, remainder taken from reference TRBV29-1 and TRBJ1-2, is SAVISQKPSRDICQRGTSLTIQCQVDSQVTMMFWYRQQPGQSLTLIATANQGSEATYESGFVIDKFPISRPNLTFSTLTVSNMSPEDSSIYLCSVDGTGGGSYGYTFGSGTRLTVV.

The chain uses TRBV29-1 and TRBJ1-2; D is ambiguous. Trimming stripped 7 bases from V and 4 bases from J, with 10 bases between. Per the germline V gene, CDR1 is SQVTM and CDR2 is ANQGSEA. CDR3 length: 11 amino acids. The CDR3 nucleotides read TGCAGCGCCGCGGGCCTCTATGGCTACACCTTC. Amino acids: CSAAGLYGYTF.

The chain joins TRBV18 to TRBJ2-3, with D uncertain. Germline values: CDR1 KGHSH, CDR2 LQKENI. The CDR3 extends over 16 amino acids. With 2 bases removed from V and 4 bases from J, the gap between germline ends came to 16 bases. The CDR3 coding sequence is TGTGCCAGCTCACCAGGATCGGGTTCGGTATCAGATACGCAGTATTTT. Translation: CASSPGSGSVSDTQYF.

The chain couples TRBV12-3 or TRBV12-4 to TRBJ1-4; weak D call: TRBD1 (6 bases). Between the trimmed V and J ends, which lost 5 bases and 7 bases, there was a span of 11 bases. The CDR3 runs 13 residues. CDR3 sequence reads: CASSEQGPEKLFF. The CDR3, as DNA: TGTGCCAGCAGTGAACAGGGACCTGAAAAACTGTTTTTT.

This clone was seen once. The rearrangement joins TRBV7-2 to TRBJ2-1, with D perhaps TRBD2 (5 bases). The CDR3 is 15 residues long. The germline V gene has CDR1 SGHTA and CDR2 FQGNSA. The ends were cut back, 1 base at V and 2 bases at J, with 9 bases in the middle. CDR3 sequence (DNA): TGTGCCAGCAGCTTAGACAGCGGAGCCTACAATGAGCAGTTCTTC. Protein sequence: CASSLDSGAYNEQFF.

The chain is built from TRBV2 and TRBJ2-1, with TRBD2 identical over 10 bases. The CDR3 spans 16 residues. The V segment lost 3 bases and the J segment 6 bases; nucleotides outside the gene matches: 8. The germline V gene encodes CDR1 SNHLY and CDR2 FYNNEI. The CDR3 DNA follows: TGTGCCAGCAGTGACTTGGTACTAGCGGGGACCAATGAGCAGTTCTTC. Protein sequence: CASSDLVLAGTNEQFF.

V is TRBV24-1 and J is TRBJ2-1; no clear D gene. Germline-derived CDR1 and CDR2 are KGHDR and SFDVKD. V dropped 4 bases and J dropped 8 bases, with 8 bases sitting between them. The CDR3 is 12 residues long. CDR3 loop: CATSDPMDEQFF. The CDR3 DNA sequence: TGTGCCACCAGTGACCCCATGGATGAGCAGTTCTTC.

The CDR3 loop reads CASSPDTNDRAKGKLFF. The CDR3 coding sequence is TGCGCCAGCAGCCCGGACACTAATGACAGGGCTAAGGGAAAACTGTTTTTT. The chain joins TRBV5-1 to TRBJ1-4, with 7 bases matching TRBD1. The trim removed 4 bases at V and 10 bases at J, leaving 19 bases unmatched. Germline CDR1 SGHRS, CDR2 YFSETQ. This CDR3 is built from 17 residues.

The chain uses TRBV4-3 and TRBJ2-5; TRBD1 aligns across 7 bases. From germline, CDR1 is LGHNA and CDR2 YSLEER. With 0 bases clipped from V and 5 bases from J, the junction kept 3 bases outside the gene matches. The CDR3 has 14 residues. CDR3 sequence: CASSQDYRGETQYF. Here the CDR3 DNA reads TGCGCCAGCAGCCAAGACTACAGGGGTGAGACCCAGTACTTC.

The V and J genes are TRBV5-1 and TRBJ2-7; 7 bases align to TRBD1. This CDR3 comprises 15 residues. The V gene's germline CDR1 is SGHRS and CDR2 YFSETQ. V lost 0 bases to trimming and J lost 1 base; unmatched junction nucleotides: 4. The CDR3 DNA reads as TGCGCCAGCAGCTTGGGCGACAGGGTATCCTACGAGCAGTACTTC. This sequence encodes CASSLGDRVSYEQYF.

This clone occurred a few times. CDR3 coding DNA: TGTGCCAGCAGAGACGCGGCAGGGAGAGGCTACACCTTC. Translation gives CASRDAAGRGYTF. The V and J genes are TRBV12-3 or TRBV12-4 and TRBJ1-2; D perhaps matches TRBD1 (5 bases). CDR3 size: 13 residues. Trimming left V 6 bases short and J 8 bases short, with 16 bases between.

Details on this clone: Other DNA sequences from this sample encode an identical CDR3 as well. The CDR3 loop reads CASSLEDSYNEQFF. CDR3 DNA sequence: TGCGCCAGCAGCTTGGAAGACAGCTACAATGAGCAGTTCTTC. J is TRBJ2-1 and V is TRBV5-1; weak D call: TRBD1 (5 bases). Trimming stripped 0 bases from V and 3 bases from J, with 7 bases between. Germline V gene data show CDR1 as SGHRS and CDR2 as YFSETQ. The CDR3 length is 14 residues.

V and J are TRBV9 and TRBJ1-5, with D maybe TRBD1 (5 bases). Germline assignment: CDR1 SGDLS and CDR2 YYNGEE. Trimming pared 2 bases from V and 0 bases from J, leaving 12 bases between. This CDR3 has 16 residues. The CDR3, as DNA: TGTGCCAGCAGCGTGGGGGGTAATTATAGCAATCAGCCCCAGCATTTT. Translating gives CASSVGGNYSNQPQHF.

This clone was seen only once. The rearrangement joins TRBV7-9 to TRBJ2-2, with 7 positions matching TRBD2. The CDR3 extends over 12 amino acids. The V gene's germline CDR1 is SEHNR and CDR2 FQNEAQ (reference sequence). J was trimmed by 13 bases and V by 5 bases; bases with no gene match: 7. The CDR3 sequence is CASSPWEGRLFF. The DNA of the CDR3 is TGTGCCAGCAGCCCTTGGGAGGGTCGGCTGTTTTTT.

The count of this clone is one. The chain employs TRBV29-1 and TRBJ2-5, with TRBD2 matching 7 bases. Germline V gene data show CDR1 as SQVTM and CDR2 as ANQGSEA. The CDR3 length is 12 residues. J lost 4 bases, V lost 8 bases, and 7 bases had no gene match. The chain's CDR3 is CSTGPSGETQYF. The DNA of the CDR3 is TGCAGCACCGGGCCTAGCGGAGAGACCCAGTACTTC.

The CDR3 DNA is TGTGCCAGCAGTCCACGACAGGGGACAGCGCTCTATGGCTACACCTTC. It codes for CASSPRQGTALYGYTF. The gene calls are TRBV27 and TRBJ1-2; 8 bases agree with TRBD1. The ends lost 5 bases at V and 4 bases at J; junction bases unmatched: 12. This CDR3 has 16 amino acids. Per germline, CDR1 MNHEY and CDR2 SMNVEV (reference sequence).